The present T cell receptor (beta chain) was sequenced within a study of T cells after posttransplantation cyclophosphamide. Overall study results and limits: Recipient CMV seropositivity and CMV reactivation strongly tracked TRB clonality.

This clone was seen many times. Its antigen is still unknown. Using immunoSEQ multiplex PCR, the repertoire was profiled, and TCRdb retains in-frame clones only, with some absent. Observed in the sample are tens of thousands of clones, none of them singletons. The receptor comes from a man aged 45-65 years in good health, CMV-negative, and a related stem cell transplant donor. Material: PBMCs.

The CDR3 DNA is TGTGCCAGCAGTCGAGTGACACGGACAGGCCATCAGCCCCAGCATTTT. This sequence encodes CASSRVTRTGHQPQHF. The genes are TRBV28 and TRBJ1-5; 7 nucleotides line up with TRBD1. After removal of 5 bases from V and 5 bases from J, the junction contained 12 bases not matched to a gene. The CDR3 runs 16 residues. Germline V CDR1 and CDR2: MDHEN, SYDVKM.